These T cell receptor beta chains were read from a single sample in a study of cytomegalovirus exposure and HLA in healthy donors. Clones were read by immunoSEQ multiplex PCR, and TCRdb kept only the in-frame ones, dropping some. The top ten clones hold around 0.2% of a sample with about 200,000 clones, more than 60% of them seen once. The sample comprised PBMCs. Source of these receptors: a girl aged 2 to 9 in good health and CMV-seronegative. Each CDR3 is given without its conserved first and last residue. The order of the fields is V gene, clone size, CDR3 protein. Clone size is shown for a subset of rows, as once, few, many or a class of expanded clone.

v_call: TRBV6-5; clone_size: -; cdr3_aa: ASGQLGTNEQF
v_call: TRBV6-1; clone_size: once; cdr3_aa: ASRARPSTDTQY
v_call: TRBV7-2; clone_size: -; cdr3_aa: ASSLLSITDTQY
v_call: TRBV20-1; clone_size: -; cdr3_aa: SAKKRDGYT
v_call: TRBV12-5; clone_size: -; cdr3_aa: ASCTHRDTQY
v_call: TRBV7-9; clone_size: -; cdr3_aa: ASSLVGNGAKETQY
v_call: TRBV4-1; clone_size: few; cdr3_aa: ASSQGARRLSYEQY
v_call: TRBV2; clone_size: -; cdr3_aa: ASRVAGVSETQY
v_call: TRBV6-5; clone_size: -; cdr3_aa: ASSSGVGTDTQY
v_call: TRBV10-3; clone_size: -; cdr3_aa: AISDMYEQY
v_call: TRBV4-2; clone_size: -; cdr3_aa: ASSQGLERNYGYT
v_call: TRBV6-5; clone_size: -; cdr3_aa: ASSYSRDSYGYT
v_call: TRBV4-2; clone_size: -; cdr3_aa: ASSQDGGANQPQH
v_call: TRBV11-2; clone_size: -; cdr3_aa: ASSSGTGYEQY
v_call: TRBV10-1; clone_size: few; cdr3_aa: ASSESPSGQGQF
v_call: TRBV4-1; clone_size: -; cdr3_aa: ASSQGLGTGFQPQH